The rows below give T cell receptor beta chains drawn from one sample of a study of cytomegalovirus exposure and HLA in healthy donors. Generated by immunoSEQ multiplex PCR, the TCRdb table keeps only in-frame clones and is missing some. Its table lists about 88,000 clones. The sample was PBMCs. All receptors derive from a girl between 5 and 17 years old in good health and CMV-seropositive. Both conserved end residues are part of each CDR3. Each record gives: D gene, V gene, J gene, CDR3 protein, CDR3 DNA. A D gene is named only where the DNA matches it firmly.

TRBD1	TRBV27	TRBJ1-2	CASAVNRGRIYGYTF	TGTGCCAGCGCTGTAAACAGGGGGCGGATCTATGGCTACACCTTC
-	TRBV15	TRBJ1-1	CATSRGRGAQTEAFF	TGTGCCACCAGCAGAGGTCGTGGGGCTCAAACTGAAGCTTTCTTT
-	TRBV29-1	TRBJ2-2	CSVAEGGANTGELFF	TGCAGCGTTGCAGAAGGGGGGGCGAACACCGGGGAGCTGTTTTTT
TRBD1	TRBV4-1	TRBJ1-1	CASSQERTGGVTEAFF	TGCGCCAGCAGCCAAGAACGGACAGGGGGCGTCACTGAAGCTTTCTTT
-	TRBV7-9	TRBJ2-1	CASSYTGNEQFF	TGTGCCAGCAGCTACACGGGAAATGAGCAGTTCTTC
TRBD2	TRBV7-2	TRBJ2-1	CASSPTSGGYNEQFF	TGTGCCAGCAGCCCTACTAGCGGGGGTTACAATGAGCAGTTCTTC
-	TRBV15	TRBJ2-1	CATSRDFHGEQFF	TGTGCCACCAGCAGAGATTTTCACGGTGAGCAGTTCTTC
TRBD2	TRBV6-1	TRBJ2-5	CASGVTGGKRTQYF	TGTGCCAGCGGCGTGACGGGGGGGAAGAGAACCCAGTACTTC
TRBD1	TRBV5-6	TRBJ2-7	CASGYRGPYEQYF	TGTGCCAGCGGTTACAGGGGTCCCTACGAGCAGTACTTC
-	TRBV18	TRBJ2-1	CASSPEISALTYNEQFF	TGTGCCAGCTCACCAGAAATCTCCGCGCTGACCTACAATGAGCAGTTCTTC
-	TRBV19	TRBJ1-3	CASNRDTTGNTIYF	TGTGCCAGTAACCGGGACACCACTGGAAACACCATATATTTT
TRBD2	TRBV2	TRBJ2-3	CASSDLAGGNTDTQYF	TGTGCCAGCAGTGACCTAGCGGGGGGTAACACAGATACGCAGTATTTT
-	TRBV4-1	TRBJ2-7	CASSQVSGGGYEQYF	TGCGCCAGCAGCCAAGTTTCTGGGGGAGGATACGAGCAGTACTTC
-	TRBV5-5	TRBJ1-1	CASSKRDIGGAVTEAFF	TGTGCCAGCAGCAAACGGGATATTGGAGGGGCGGTAACTGAAGCTTTCTTT
-	TRBV28	TRBJ1-6	CASSFHRAGNSHLHF	TGTGCCAGCAGTTTCCATAGGGCGGGAAATTCACACCTCCACTTT
TRBD1	TRBV10-3	TRBJ1-1	CAISESQWAAGGGYTEAFF	TGTGCCATCAGTGAGTCTCAATGGGCGGCAGGGGGCGGTTACACTGAAGCTTTCTTT
-	TRBV9	TRBJ1-1	CASSQQNTEAFF	TGTGCCAGCAGCCAACAGAACACTGAAGCTTTCTTT